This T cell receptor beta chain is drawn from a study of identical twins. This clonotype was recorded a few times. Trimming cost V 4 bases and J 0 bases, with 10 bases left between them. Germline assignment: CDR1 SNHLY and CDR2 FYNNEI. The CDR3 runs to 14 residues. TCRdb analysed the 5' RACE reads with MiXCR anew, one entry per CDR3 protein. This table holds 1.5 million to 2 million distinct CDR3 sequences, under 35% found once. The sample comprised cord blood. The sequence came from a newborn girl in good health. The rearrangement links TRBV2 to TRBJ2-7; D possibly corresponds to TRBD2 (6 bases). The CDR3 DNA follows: TGTGCCAGCAGTGTTCGGGGGACCTCCTACGAGCAGTACTTC. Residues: CASSVRGTSYEQYF.